The source of this T cell receptor beta chain is a study of metastatic and nonmetastatic thyroid tumors. On the study more broadly: The study looked at repertoires side by side in blood and in tumor or nodule tissue from malignant and benign thyroid patients.

TCRdb recomputed clones from the PCR reads via MiXCR. The data contain tens of thousands of clones, approximately 19% of them singletons. Losses at the gene ends were 7 bases for V and 6 bases for J; bases not matched to a gene: 5. The CDR3 has 12 amino acids. Germline V gives CDR1 SEHNR, CDR2 FQNEAQ (reference sequence). There were no patients who had received any treatment before thyroid surgery. This rearrangement joins TRBV7-9 to TRBJ2-7, with 8 bases identical to TRBD1. The receptor's source is a female donor with papillary thyroid cancer or a benign thyroid nodule (not recorded which). Some clones in this sample may be carry-over from other donors' samples. Sequencing was carried out using blood. CDR3 DNA: TGTGCCAGCATCTCACAGGGGGTCGAGCAGTACTTC. Its translation: CASISQGVEQYF.